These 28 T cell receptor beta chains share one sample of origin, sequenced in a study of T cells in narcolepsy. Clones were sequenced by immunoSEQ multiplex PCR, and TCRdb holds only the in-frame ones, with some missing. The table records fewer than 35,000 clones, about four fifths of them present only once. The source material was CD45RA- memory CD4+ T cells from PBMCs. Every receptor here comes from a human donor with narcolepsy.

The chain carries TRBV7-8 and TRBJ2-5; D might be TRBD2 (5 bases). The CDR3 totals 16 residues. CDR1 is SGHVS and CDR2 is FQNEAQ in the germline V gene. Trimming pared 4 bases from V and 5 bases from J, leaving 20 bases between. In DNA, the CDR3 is TGTGCCAGCAGCTCCTCTCCGACTATTTCTGCGGAGACCCAGTACTTC. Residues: CASSSSPTISAETQYF.

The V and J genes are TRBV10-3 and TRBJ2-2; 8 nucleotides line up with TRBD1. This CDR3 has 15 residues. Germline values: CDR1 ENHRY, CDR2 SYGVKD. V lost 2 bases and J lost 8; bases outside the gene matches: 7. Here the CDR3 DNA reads TGTGCCATCAGTGAGAAGACAGGGGTAACAGGGGAGCTGTTTTTT. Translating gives CAISEKTGVTGELFF.

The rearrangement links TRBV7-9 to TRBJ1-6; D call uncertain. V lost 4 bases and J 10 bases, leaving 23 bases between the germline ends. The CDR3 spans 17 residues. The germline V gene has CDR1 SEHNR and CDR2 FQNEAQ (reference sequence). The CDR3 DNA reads TGTGCCAGCAGCTCGGCCCCCCTAGTCCTAGGCGGATCACCCCTCCACTTT. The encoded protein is CASSSAPLVLGGSPLHF. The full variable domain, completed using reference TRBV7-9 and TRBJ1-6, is DTGVSQNPRHKITKRGQNVTFRCDPISEHNRLYWYRQTLGQGPEFLTYFQNEAQLEKSRLLSDRFSAERPKGSFSTLEIQRTEQGDSAMYLCASSSAPLVLGGSPLHFGNGTRLTVT.

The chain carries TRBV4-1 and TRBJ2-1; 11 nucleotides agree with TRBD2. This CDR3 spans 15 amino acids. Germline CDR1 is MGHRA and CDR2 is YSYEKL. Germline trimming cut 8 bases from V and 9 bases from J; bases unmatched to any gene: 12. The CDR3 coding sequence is TGCGCCAGCGAAGTTACTAGCGGGGGTCAGGGTGAGCAGTTCTTC. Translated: CASEVTSGGQGEQFF.

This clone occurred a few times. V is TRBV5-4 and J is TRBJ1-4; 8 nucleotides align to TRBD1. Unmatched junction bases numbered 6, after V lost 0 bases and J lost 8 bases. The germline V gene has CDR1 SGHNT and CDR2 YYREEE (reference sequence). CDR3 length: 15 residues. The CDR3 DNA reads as TGTGCCAGCAGCTTGGAGACAGGGGACCTAGAAAAACTGTTTTTT. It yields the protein CASSLETGDLEKLFF.

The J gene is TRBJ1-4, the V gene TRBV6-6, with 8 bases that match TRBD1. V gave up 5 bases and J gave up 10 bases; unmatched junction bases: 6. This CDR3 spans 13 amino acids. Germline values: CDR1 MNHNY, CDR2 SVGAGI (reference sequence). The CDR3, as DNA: TGTGCCAGCAGTGCTGTCACAGGGGGAAAACTGTTTTTT. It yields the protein CASSAVTGGKLFF.

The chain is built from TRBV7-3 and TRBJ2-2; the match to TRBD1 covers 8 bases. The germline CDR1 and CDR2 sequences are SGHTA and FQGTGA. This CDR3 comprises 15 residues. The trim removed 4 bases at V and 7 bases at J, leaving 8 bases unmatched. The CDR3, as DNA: TGTGCCAGCAGCTCGCAGGACAGGGATCACGGGGAGCTGTTTTTT. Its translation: CASSSQDRDHGELFF.

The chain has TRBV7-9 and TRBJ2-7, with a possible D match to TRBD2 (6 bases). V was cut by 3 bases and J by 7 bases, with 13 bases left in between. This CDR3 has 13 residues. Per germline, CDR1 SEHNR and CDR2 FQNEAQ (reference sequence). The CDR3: CASSLGRTGEQYF. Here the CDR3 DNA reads TGTGCCAGCAGCTTGGGGAGGACGGGAGAGCAGTACTTC.

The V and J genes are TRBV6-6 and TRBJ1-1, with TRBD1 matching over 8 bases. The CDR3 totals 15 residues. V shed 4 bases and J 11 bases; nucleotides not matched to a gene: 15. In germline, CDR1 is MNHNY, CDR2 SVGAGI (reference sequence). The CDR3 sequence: CASSSQDRVGGKAFF. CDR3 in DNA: TGTGCCAGCAGTTCCCAGGACAGGGTTGGTGGTAAGGCTTTCTTT.

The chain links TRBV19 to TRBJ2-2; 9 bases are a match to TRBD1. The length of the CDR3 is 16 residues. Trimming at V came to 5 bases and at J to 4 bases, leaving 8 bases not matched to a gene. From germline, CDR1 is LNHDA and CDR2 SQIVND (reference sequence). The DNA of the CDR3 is TGTGCCAGTAGTCTAACAGGGGGCGCGGGCACCGGGGAGCTGTTTTTT. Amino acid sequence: CASSLTGGAGTGELFF.

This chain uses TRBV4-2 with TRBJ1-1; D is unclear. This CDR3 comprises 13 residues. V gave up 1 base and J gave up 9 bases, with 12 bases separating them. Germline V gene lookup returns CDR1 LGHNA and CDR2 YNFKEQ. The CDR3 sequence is CASSQVNEGQAFF. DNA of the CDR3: TGTGCCAGCAGCCAAGTAAATGAAGGGCAAGCTTTCTTT.

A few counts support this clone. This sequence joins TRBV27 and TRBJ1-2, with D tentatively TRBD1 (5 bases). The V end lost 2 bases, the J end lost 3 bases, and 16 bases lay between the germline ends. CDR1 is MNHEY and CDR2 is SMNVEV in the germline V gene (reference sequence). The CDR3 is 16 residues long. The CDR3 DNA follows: TGTGCCAGCAGTTTAGGCGGGGCGAACCGGCACTATGGCTACACCTTC. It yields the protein CASSLGGANRHYGYTF.

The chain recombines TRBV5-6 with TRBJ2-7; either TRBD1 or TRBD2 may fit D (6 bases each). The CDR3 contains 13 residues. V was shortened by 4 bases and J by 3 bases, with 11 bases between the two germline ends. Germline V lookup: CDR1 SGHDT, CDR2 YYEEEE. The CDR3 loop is CASSAGHLYEQYF. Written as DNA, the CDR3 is TGTGCCAGCAGCGCGGGACACCTCTACGAGCAGTACTTC.

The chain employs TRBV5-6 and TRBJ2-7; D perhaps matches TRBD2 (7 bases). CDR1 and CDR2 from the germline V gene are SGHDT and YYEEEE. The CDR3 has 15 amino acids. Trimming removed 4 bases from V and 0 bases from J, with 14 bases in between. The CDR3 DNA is TGTGCCAGCAGCCCGGGGGGCTTAAGCTCCTACGAGCAGTACTTC. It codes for CASSPGGLSSYEQYF.

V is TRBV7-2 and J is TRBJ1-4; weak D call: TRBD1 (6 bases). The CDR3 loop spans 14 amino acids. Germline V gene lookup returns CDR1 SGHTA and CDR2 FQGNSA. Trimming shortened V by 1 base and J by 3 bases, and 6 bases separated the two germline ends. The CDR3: CASSLGQANEKLFF. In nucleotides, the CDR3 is TGTGCCAGCAGCTTAGGACAGGCTAATGAAAAACTGTTTTTT.

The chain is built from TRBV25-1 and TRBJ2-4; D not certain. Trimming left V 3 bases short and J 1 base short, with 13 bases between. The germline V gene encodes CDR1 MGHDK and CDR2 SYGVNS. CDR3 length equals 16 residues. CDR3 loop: CASSDARVGAKNIQYF. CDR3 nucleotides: TGTGCCAGCAGTGATGCTCGGGTAGGGGCCAAAAACATTCAGTACTTC.

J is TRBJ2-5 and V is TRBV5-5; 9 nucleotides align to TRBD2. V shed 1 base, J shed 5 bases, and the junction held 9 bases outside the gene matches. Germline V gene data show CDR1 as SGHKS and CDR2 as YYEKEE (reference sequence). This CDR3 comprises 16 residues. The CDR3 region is CASSLLRGGIGETQYF. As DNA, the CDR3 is TGTGCCAGCAGCTTGCTGCGGGGGGGTATCGGGGAGACCCAGTACTTC.

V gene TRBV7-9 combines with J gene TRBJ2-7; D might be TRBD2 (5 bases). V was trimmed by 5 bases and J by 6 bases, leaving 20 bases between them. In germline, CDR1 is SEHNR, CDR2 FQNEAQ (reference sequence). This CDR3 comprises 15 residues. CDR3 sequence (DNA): TGTGCCAGCAGCCCCGGGGTGGAGCGGACGGGCGAGCAGTACTTC. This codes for CASSPGVERTGEQYF. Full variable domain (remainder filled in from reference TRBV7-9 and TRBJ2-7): DTGVSQNPRHKITKRGQNVTFRCDPISEHNRLYWYRQTLGQGPEFLTYFQNEAQLEKSRLLSDRFSAERPKGSFSTLEIQRTEQGDSAMYLCASSPGVERTGEQYFGPGTRLTVT.

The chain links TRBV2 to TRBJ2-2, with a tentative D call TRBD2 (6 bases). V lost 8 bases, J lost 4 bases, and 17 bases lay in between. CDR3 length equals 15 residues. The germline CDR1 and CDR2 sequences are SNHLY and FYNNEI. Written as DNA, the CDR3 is TGTGCCAGCGGGGCCCTAGCGTCGGGCACCGGGGAGCTGTTTTTT. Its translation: CASGALASGTGELFF.

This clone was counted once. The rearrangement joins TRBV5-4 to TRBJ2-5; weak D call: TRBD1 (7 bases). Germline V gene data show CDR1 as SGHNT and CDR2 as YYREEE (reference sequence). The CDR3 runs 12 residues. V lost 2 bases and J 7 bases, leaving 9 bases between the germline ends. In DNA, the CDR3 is TGTGCCAGCAGCTTCCAGGGGGGGACCCAGTACTTC. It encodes CASSFQGGTQYF.

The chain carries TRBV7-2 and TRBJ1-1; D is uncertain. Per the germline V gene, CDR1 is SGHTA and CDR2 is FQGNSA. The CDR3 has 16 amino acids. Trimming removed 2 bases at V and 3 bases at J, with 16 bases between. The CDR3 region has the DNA TGTGCCAGCAGCTTACGGGCCCCCACTATGGACACTGAAGCTTTCTTT. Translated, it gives CASSLRAPTMDTEAFF.

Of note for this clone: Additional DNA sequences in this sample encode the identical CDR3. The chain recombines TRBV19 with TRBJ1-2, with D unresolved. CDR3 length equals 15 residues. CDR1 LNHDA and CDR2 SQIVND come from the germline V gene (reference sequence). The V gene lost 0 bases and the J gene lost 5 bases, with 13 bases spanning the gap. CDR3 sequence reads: CASSIDPGSLYGYTF. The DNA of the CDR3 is TGTGCCAGTAGTATAGATCCTGGCAGCCTTTATGGCTACACCTTC. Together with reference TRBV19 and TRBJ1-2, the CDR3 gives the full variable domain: DGGITQSPKYLFRKEGQNVTLSCEQNLNHDAMYWYRQDPGQGLRLIYYSQIVNDFQKGDIAEGYSVSREKKESFPLTVTSAQKNPTAFYLCASSIDPGSLYGYTFGSGTRLTVV.

CDR3 residues: CASSELQYYNSPLHF. For the CDR3, the DNA is TGTGCCAGCAGTGAACTACAGTACTATAATTCACCCCTCCACTTT. This chain links TRBV6-1 with TRBJ1-6; no definite D call. Germline V gene data show CDR1 as MNHNS and CDR2 as SASEGT. CDR3 length: 15 amino acids. Between the trimmed V and J ends, which lost 2 bases and 3 bases, there was a span of 8 bases.

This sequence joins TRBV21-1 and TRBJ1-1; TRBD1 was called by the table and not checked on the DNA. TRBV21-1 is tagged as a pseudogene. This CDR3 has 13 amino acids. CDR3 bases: TGTGCCAGCATCCTACCCAGGGGCACTGAAGCTTTCTTT. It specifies CASILPRGTEAFF.

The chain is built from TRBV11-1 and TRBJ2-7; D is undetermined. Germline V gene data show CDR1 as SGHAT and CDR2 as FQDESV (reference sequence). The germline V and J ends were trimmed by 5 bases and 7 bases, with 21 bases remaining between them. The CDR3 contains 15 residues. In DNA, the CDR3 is TGTGCCAGCAGCCCCTACAGCCGTTCCAAGGGTGAGCAGTACTTC. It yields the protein CASSPYSRSKGEQYF. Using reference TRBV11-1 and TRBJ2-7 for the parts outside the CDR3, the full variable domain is EAEVAQSPRYKITEKSQAVAFWCDPISGHATLYWYRQILGQGPELLVQFQDESVVDDSQLPKDRFSAERLKGVDSTLKIQPAELGDSAMYLCASSPYSRSKGEQYFGPGTRLTVT.

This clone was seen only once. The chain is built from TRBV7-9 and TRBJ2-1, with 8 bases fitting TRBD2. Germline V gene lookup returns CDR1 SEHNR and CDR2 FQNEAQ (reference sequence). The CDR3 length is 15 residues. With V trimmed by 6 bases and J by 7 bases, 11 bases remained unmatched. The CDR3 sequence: CASSPTGGAHNEQFF. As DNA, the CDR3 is TGTGCCAGCAGTCCGACCGGGGGGGCTCATAATGAGCAGTTCTTC.

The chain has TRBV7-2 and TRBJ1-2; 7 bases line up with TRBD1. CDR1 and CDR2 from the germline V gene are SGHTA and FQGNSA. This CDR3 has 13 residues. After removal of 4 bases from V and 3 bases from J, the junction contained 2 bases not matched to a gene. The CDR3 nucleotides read TGTGCCAGCAGCTCAGGGGGGTACTATGGCTACACCTTC. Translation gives CASSSGGYYGYTF.

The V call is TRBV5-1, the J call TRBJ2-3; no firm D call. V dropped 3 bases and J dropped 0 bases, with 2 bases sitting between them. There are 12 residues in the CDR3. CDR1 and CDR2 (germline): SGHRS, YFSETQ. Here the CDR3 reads CASSSSTDTQYF. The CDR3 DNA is TGCGCCAGCAGCTCTAGCACAGATACGCAGTATTTT.